Listed here are 18 T cell receptor beta chains from one sample, sequenced in a study of blood T cell repertoires in COVID-19. The repertoire was sequenced with immunoSEQ multiplex PCR; TCRdb's copy has only in-frame clones and lacks some. Of 60,000 to 75,000 clones listed, 70% to 90% are singletons. Source material: peripheral blood. The receptors stem from a man between 60 and 75 years old with acute or convalescent COVID-19.

This chain uses TRBV6-6 with TRBJ1-3; no clear D. V shed 6 bases and J shed 2 bases, with 11 bases lying between them. Germline lookup yields CDR1 MNHNY and CDR2 SVGAGI (reference sequence). The CDR3 covers 14 residues. The CDR3 spells CASSPDGTGNTIYF. The CDR3 coding sequence is TGTGCCAGCAGCCCGGACGGGACTGGAAACACCATATATTTT.

This clone appeared a few times. V gene TRBV7-2 combines with J gene TRBJ1-4; 7 bases match TRBD1. This CDR3 is 15 amino acids long. With 5 bases clipped from V and 3 bases from J, the junction kept 6 bases outside the gene matches. Germline CDR1 is SGHTA and CDR2 is FQGNSA. The CDR3 sequence is CASSDRVHPNEKLFF. As DNA, the CDR3 is TGTGCCAGCAGCGACAGGGTTCATCCTAATGAAAAACTGTTTTTT.

DNA for the CDR3: TGTGCCAGCAGTCCGGGGAGGGGTAGGTTAACAGATACGCAGTATTTT. It specifies CASSPGRGRLTDTQYF. The chain couples TRBV6-2 or TRBV6-3 to TRBJ2-3; TRBD2 matches at 7 bases. The CDR3 sequence is 16 residues long. The germline V gene has CDR1 MNHEY and CDR2 SVGEGT. J lost 3 bases, V lost 5 bases, and 11 bases had no gene match.

This chain joins TRBV6-6 and TRBJ1-1, with TRBD1 identical over 7 bases. The J segment lost 4 bases and the V segment lost 0 bases, leaving 2 bases of the junction unmatched. Germline V gives CDR1 MNHNY, CDR2 SVGAGI (reference sequence). The CDR3 contains 14 residues. CDR3 in DNA: TGTGCCAGCAGTTACTCGCAGGGGGGCACTGAAGCTTTCTTT. Its protein is CASSYSQGGTEAFF.

J is TRBJ1-3 and V is TRBV7-2; D remains ambiguous. The CDR3 consists of 15 residues. CDR1 is SGHTA, CDR2 FQGNSA, per germline. The germline V and J ends were trimmed by 2 bases and 0 bases, with 8 bases remaining between them. CDR3 nucleotide sequence: TGTGCCAGCAGCTTATTATACAGCTCTGGAAACACCATATATTTT. This codes for CASSLLYSSGNTIYF.

V is TRBV4-3 and J is TRBJ2-1, with a weak D call TRBD1 (5 bases). CDR1 and CDR2 from the germline V gene are LGHNA and YSLEER. V lost 0 bases and J 3 bases, leaving 15 bases between the germline ends. The CDR3 is 17 amino acids. The chain's CDR3 is CASSQDRGQGYYNEQFF. The DNA of the CDR3 is TGCGCCAGCAGCCAAGATCGTGGGCAGGGCTACTACAATGAGCAGTTCTTC.

The chain carries TRBV13 and TRBJ2-2, with TRBD2 matching over 7 bases. The CDR3 extends over 17 amino acids. V dropped 0 bases and J dropped 8; count of bases not matched to a gene: 12. Germline V gives CDR1 PRHDT, CDR2 FYEKMQ (reference sequence). CDR3 sequence reads: CASSLGTGGTGAGELFF. CDR3 DNA: TGTGCCAGCAGCTTAGGAACGGGGGGAACAGGAGCTGGGGAGCTGTTTTTT.

V usage is TRBV3-1 (or the pseudogene TRBV3-2) and J usage is TRBJ1-1; weak D call: TRBD1 (5 bases). This CDR3 is 12 amino acids long. Between the trimmed V and J ends, which lost 1 base and 11 bases, there was a span of 11 bases. Germline V gene lookup returns CDR1 LGHDT and CDR2 YNNKEL (reference sequence). The CDR3 is CASSQGEGKAFF. The CDR3 DNA reads as TGTGCCAGCAGCCAAGGGGAGGGGAAGGCTTTCTTT.

This chain uses TRBV9 with TRBJ2-2; D might be TRBD1 (6 bases). The V gene's germline CDR1 is SGDLS and CDR2 YYNGEE. The CDR3 sequence is 17 residues long. V was pared by 7 bases and J by 5 bases, with 24 bases between. The CDR3 loop is CASEQAQTGIGTGELFF. CDR3 DNA sequence: TGTGCCAGCGAACAAGCTCAAACAGGGATAGGGACCGGGGAGCTGTTTTTT.

This chain uses TRBV23-1 with TRBJ1-4, with D unresolved. TRBV23-1 is an ORF, with its function uncertain. The CDR3 covers 18 residues. V lost 0 bases and J lost 7, with 21 bases in between. The CDR3 DNA follows: TGCGCCAGCAGTCAATCAGGCCTCCCCGGAGCTACGGGTGAAAAACTGTTTTTT. Amino acids: CASSQSGLPGATGEKLFF.

The chain is built from TRBV29-1 and TRBJ1-2, with 9 bases identical to TRBD1. Unmatched junction bases numbered 4, after V lost 5 bases and J lost 6 bases. CDR1 and CDR2 from the germline V gene are SQVTM and ANQGSEA. The CDR3 consists of 12 residues. The CDR3 spells CSVLGQGDGYTF. CDR3 bases: TGCAGCGTTTTGGGACAGGGAGATGGCTACACCTTC.

This clone has only one observation. The rearrangement uses TRBV18 and TRBJ1-2; TRBD1 matches at 7 bases. The CDR3 is 16 amino acids. Losses at the gene ends were 3 bases for V and 8 bases for J; bases not matched to a gene: 15. CDR1 is KGHSH, CDR2 LQKENI, per germline. The CDR3 loop is CASSPRRTGLEGGYTF. Written as DNA, the CDR3 is TGTGCCAGCTCACCGCGCCGGACAGGACTCGAAGGGGGCTACACCTTC. The variable domain in full, completed from reference TRBV18 and TRBJ1-2, reads NAGVMQNPRHLVRRRGQEARLRCSPMKGHSHVYWYRQLPEEGLKFMVYLQKENIIDESGMPKERFSAEFPKEGPSILRIQQVVRGDSAAYFCASSPRRTGLEGGYTFGSGTRLTVV.

In this sample, this clone turned up a few times. The V gene is TRBV28, the J gene TRBJ1-2; tentative D call: TRBD1 (6 bases). The germline gives CDR1 MDHEN, CDR2 SYDVKM. The CDR3 contains 15 residues. The V and J ends lost 5 bases and 7 bases respectively, with 20 bases between them. DNA for the CDR3: TGTGCCAGCAGTCCCGGGGACCAACAAGGGGGTGGCTACACCTTC. This encodes CASSPGDQQGGGYTF.

The V call is TRBV5-6, the J call TRBJ2-1, with D tentatively TRBD1 (5 bases). There are 15 residues in the CDR3. Germline loops: CDR1 SGHDT, CDR2 YYEEEE. The V and J ends lost 4 bases and 5 bases respectively, with 16 bases between them. The CDR3 loop reads CASSHRRTLDNEQFF. CDR3 nucleotides: TGTGCCAGCAGCCATCGTCGGACATTAGACAATGAGCAGTTCTTC.

This chain links TRBV21-1 with TRBJ1-2; TRBD1 was called by the table and not checked on the DNA. TRBV21-1 is classified as a pseudogene. This CDR3 has 14 amino acids. In DNA form, the CDR3 reads TGTGCCAGCAGCAAACCAGGGGCGCTGGATGGCTACACCTTC. Translation: CASSKPGALDGYTF.

This sequence joins TRBV18 and TRBJ2-5, with D unresolved. This CDR3 has 13 residues. The germline CDR1 and CDR2 sequences are KGHSH and LQKENI. V shed 3 bases and J shed 1 base, with 6 bases lying between them. CDR3 amino acids: CASSPAIQETQYF. CDR3 sequence (DNA): TGTGCCAGCTCACCGGCCATCCAAGAGACCCAGTACTTC.

The CDR3 DNA sequence: TGTGCCATCAGTGTTCGGGAGAACTATGGCTACACCTTC. Translated, it gives CAISVRENYGYTF. This chain uses TRBV10-3 with TRBJ1-2; D is undetermined. This CDR3 spans 13 amino acids. V was cut by 4 bases and J by 2 bases, with 8 bases left in between. Germline loops: CDR1 ENHRY, CDR2 SYGVKD.

The chain recombines TRBV5-4 with TRBJ1-6; D unresolved. CDR3 length: 14 residues. Germline V gene data show CDR1 as SGHNT and CDR2 as YYREEE (reference sequence). Trimming shortened V by 2 bases and J by 0 bases, and 3 bases separated the two germline ends. This CDR3 is CASSFNSYNSPLHF. CDR3 nucleotide sequence: TGTGCCAGCAGCTTCAACTCCTATAATTCACCCCTCCACTTT.